This entry lists 22 T cell receptor beta chains sequenced from one sample in a study of shared clonotypes between healthy human individuals. The data were produced by immunoSEQ multiplex PCR, yet TCRdb's version contains in-frame clones alone and is incomplete. The sample consists of over 2 million clones, less than 95% of them appearing once. Material for sequencing was naive CD4+ T cells from PBMCs. Subset described: CD45RA+ positively selected. The receptors derive from a man younger than 30 in good health. Some clones in this sample may be carry-over from other donors' samples.

The V and J genes are TRBV18 and TRBJ2-1; no clear D. CDR3 length: 14 residues. V was pared by 1 base and J by 1 base, with 5 bases between. Looked up from germline, CDR1 is KGHSH and CDR2 is LQKENI. CDR3 sequence (DNA): TGTGCCAGCTCACCACAGGAGTCCTACAATGAGCAGTTCTTC. As protein: CASSPQESYNEQFF.

The chain uses TRBV5-4 and TRBJ2-1, with TRBD2 matching 11 bases. The V gene's germline CDR1 is SGHNT and CDR2 YYREEE (reference sequence). The trim removed 7 bases at V and 4 bases at J, leaving 10 bases unmatched. This CDR3 comprises 16 residues. CDR3 in amino acids: CASLAGPSGRYNEQFF. Here the CDR3 DNA reads TGTGCCAGCCTGGCGGGTCCTAGCGGGAGGTACAATGAGCAGTTCTTC.

The V call is TRBV4-1, the J call TRBJ1-4; no firm D call. V shed 4 bases and J shed 2 bases, with 23 bases lying between them. CDR1 MGHRA and CDR2 YSYEKL come from the germline V gene. The CDR3 sequence is 19 residues long. The CDR3 coding sequence is TGCGCCAGCAGCCCCCTAGAAAGAGCGAACGGGCTGACTAATGAAAAACTGTTTTTT. It yields the protein CASSPLERANGLTNEKLFF.

The chain recombines TRBV27 with TRBJ2-5; D is ambiguous. The CDR3 is made up of 15 amino acids. V was cut by 1 base and J by 1 base, with 10 bases left in between. Germline V CDR1 and CDR2: MNHEY, SMNVEV (reference sequence). The CDR3 loop reads CASSLFPGAQETQYF. In nucleotides, the CDR3 is TGTGCCAGCAGTTTATTTCCAGGTGCCCAAGAGACCCAGTACTTC.

V usage is TRBV7-9 and J usage is TRBJ2-1; 10 nucleotides align to TRBD2. The CDR3 has 15 amino acids. Germline lookup yields CDR1 SEHNR and CDR2 FQNEAQ (reference sequence). Losses at the gene ends were 4 bases for V and 3 bases for J; bases not matched to a gene: 3. CDR3 protein: CASSWGLASYNEQFF. The CDR3 DNA is TGTGCCAGCAGCTGGGGACTAGCGAGCTACAATGAGCAGTTCTTC. Full variable domain (remainder filled in from reference TRBV7-9 and TRBJ2-1): DTGVSQNPRHKITKRGQNVTFRCDPISEHNRLYWYRQTLGQGPEFLTYFQNEAQLEKSRLLSDRFSAERPKGSFSTLEIQRTEQGDSAMYLCASSWGLASYNEQFFGPGTRLTVL.

This clone was seen a single time. This chain joins TRBV5-4 and TRBJ2-3; D is unresolved. V lost 5 bases, J lost 2 bases, and 15 bases lay in between. Germline V gene data show CDR1 as SGHNT and CDR2 as YYREEE (reference sequence). The CDR3 covers 15 residues. The CDR3 spells CASSPSRPITDTQYF. CDR3 nucleotide sequence: TGTGCCAGCAGTCCCTCTCGCCCGATCACAGATACGCAGTATTTT.

This clone was seen a single time. In the same sample, other DNA sequences code for this CDR3. The chain carries TRBV5-1 and TRBJ2-2; the match to TRBD2 covers 10 bases. The germline V gene has CDR1 SGHRS and CDR2 YFSETQ. CDR3 length equals 16 residues. The junction had 6 bases not matched to a gene; V was cut back by 3 bases and J by 4 bases. The CDR3 spells CASSSLAGDPTGELFF. CDR3 in DNA: TGCGCCAGCAGCTCTCTAGCGGGAGATCCCACCGGGGAGCTGTTTTTT.

In the case of this clone: The sample holds other DNA sequences that translate to the same CDR3. The chain joins TRBV5-1 to TRBJ2-3; TRBD1 aligns across 9 bases. This CDR3 is 15 amino acids long. The junction had 3 bases not matched to a gene; V was cut back by 3 bases and J by 1 base. Germline assignment: CDR1 SGHRS and CDR2 YFSETQ. CDR3 loop: CASSSRTGGTDTQYF. The CDR3 coding sequence is TGCGCCAGCAGCTCGAGGACAGGGGGCACAGATACGCAGTATTTT.

The V call is TRBV28, the J call TRBJ2-2; TRBD1 matches at 7 bases. With 9 bases clipped from V and 2 bases from J, the junction kept 9 bases outside the gene matches. Germline V gene lookup returns CDR1 MDHEN and CDR2 SYDVKM. The CDR3 covers 15 residues. The chain's CDR3 is CASTNRGLNTGELFF. The CDR3 nucleotides read TGTGCCAGTACGAACAGGGGCCTTAACACCGGGGAGCTGTTTTTT.

The rearrangement links TRBV7-2 to TRBJ1-5; 7 bases are a match to TRBD1. CDR1 SGHTA and CDR2 FQGNSA come from the germline V gene. The J segment lost 1 base and the V segment lost 5 bases, leaving 2 bases of the junction unmatched. The CDR3 has 14 residues. The CDR3 region is CASSKTGSNQPQHF. In DNA form, the CDR3 reads TGTGCCAGCAGCAAGACAGGGAGCAATCAGCCCCAGCATTTT.

Regarding this clone: Other DNA sequences in the same sample also yield this CDR3. The chain couples TRBV6-5 to TRBJ2-7; 9 bases match TRBD1. Germline lookup yields CDR1 MNHEY and CDR2 SVGAGI. The CDR3 totals 13 residues. J lost 1 base, V lost 8 bases, and 3 bases had no gene match. CDR3 sequence: CASRGQGSYEQYF. CDR3 in DNA: TGTGCCAGCCGGGGACAGGGTTCCTACGAGCAGTACTTC.

The chain uses TRBV5-5 and TRBJ2-1, with D tentatively TRBD1 (5 bases). V was shortened by 3 bases and J by 0 bases, with 13 bases between the two germline ends. CDR1 and CDR2 (germline): SGHKS, YYEKEE (reference sequence). The CDR3 has 16 residues. The CDR3 coding sequence is TGTGCCAGCAGCTCCAAGACAGCAACCTCCTACAATGAGCAGTTCTTC. Translating it yields CASSSKTATSYNEQFF. Based on the CDR3 plus reference TRBV5-5 and TRBJ2-1, the full variable domain is DAGVTQSPTHLIKTRGQQVTLRCSPISGHKSVSWYQQVLGQGPQFIFQYYEKEERGRGNFPDRFSARQFPNYSSELNVNALLLGDSALYLCASSSKTATSYNEQFFGPGTRLTVL.

The chain carries TRBV7-3 and TRBJ2-1; 11 positions match TRBD2. The CDR3 extends over 17 amino acids. The V segment lost 0 bases and the J segment 4 bases; nucleotides outside the gene matches: 5. The germline CDR1 and CDR2 sequences are SGHTA and FQGTGA. The CDR3 bases are TGTGCCAGCAGCTTAACGGGTAGCGGGAGGGGGTACAATGAGCAGTTCTTC. Encoded protein: CASSLTGSGRGYNEQFF.

The chain uses TRBV11-3 and TRBJ2-5; no definite D call. V lost 5 bases to trimming and J lost 0 bases, with 13 bases between them. Germline assignment: CDR1 SGHNT and CDR2 YENEEA. CDR3 length: 15 residues. The CDR3 nucleotides are TGTGCCAGCAGCCCAAGATTTAGAGACCAAGAGACCCAGTACTTC. It yields the protein CASSPRFRDQETQYF.

Points on this clone: Additional DNA sequences in this sample encode the identical CDR3. The chain recombines TRBV6-5 with TRBJ2-7; TRBD2 agrees at 11 bases. V lost 0 bases, J lost 2 bases, and 3 bases stayed unmatched. Per germline, CDR1 MNHEY and CDR2 SVGAGI. This CDR3 is 16 amino acids long. As DNA, the CDR3 is TGTGCCAGCAGTTACTCCGGGACTAGCGGAACCTACGAGCAGTACTTC. Amino acids: CASSYSGTSGTYEQYF.

This clone was seen just once. V and J are TRBV7-2 and TRBJ2-7, with D maybe TRBD2 (6 bases). This CDR3 is 16 amino acids long. Trimming took 4 bases from V and 3 from J, leaving 19 bases between them. CDR1 and CDR2 from the germline V gene are SGHTA and FQGNSA. This CDR3 reads CASSSPGRGRFYEQYF. DNA of the CDR3: TGTGCCAGCAGCTCACCCGGGCGGGGTAGGTTCTACGAGCAGTACTTC.

The rearrangement joins TRBV7-3 to TRBJ1-3; maybe TRBD1 (6 bases). Trimming left V 3 bases short and J 0 bases short, with 12 bases between. This CDR3 spans 16 amino acids. In germline, CDR1 is SGHTA, CDR2 FQGTGA. CDR3 residues: CASSFAGDPSGNTIYF. The CDR3 region has the DNA TGTGCCAGCAGCTTTGCAGGGGATCCCTCTGGAAACACCATATATTTT.

This clone has only one observation. The chain combines TRBV19 with TRBJ2-6, with TRBD1 matching over 10 bases. V shed 9 bases, J shed 2 bases, and the junction held 16 bases outside the gene matches. Germline V gene lookup returns CDR1 LNHDA and CDR2 SQIVND (reference sequence). This CDR3 is built from 19 residues. The CDR3 DNA reads TGTGCCAGCGCCGTCACCCGGGACAGGGGAACTACTGGGGCCAACGTCCTGACTTTC. Translating it yields CASAVTRDRGTTGANVLTF.

The chain couples TRBV28 to TRBJ2-1; D is perhaps TRBD1 (6 bases). The germline V gene encodes CDR1 MDHEN and CDR2 SYDVKM. The CDR3 sequence is 13 residues long. V lost 8 bases, J lost 3 bases, and 11 bases lay in between. CDR3 sequence (DNA): TGTGCCAGCGGAGGACAGTACTACAATGAGCAGTTCTTC. Protein sequence: CASGGQYYNEQFF.

The chain combines TRBV7-9 with TRBJ2-7; 8 bases agree with TRBD2. The CDR3 totals 15 residues. Trimming took 2 bases from V and 5 from J; bases not matched to a gene: 8. Germline CDR1 and CDR2: SEHNR and FQNEAQ (reference sequence). For the CDR3, the DNA is TGTGCCAGCAGCTTACTAGCGGGTTCAGGCGACGAGCAGTACTTC. Its translation is CASSLLAGSGDEQYF.

The chain couples TRBV4-2 to TRBJ2-2; 7 bases agree with TRBD2. There are 14 residues in the CDR3. The trim removed 6 bases at V and 6 bases at J, leaving 7 bases unmatched. From germline, CDR1 is LGHNA and CDR2 YNFKEQ. The CDR3 spells CASSLGGSAGELFF. The CDR3, as DNA: TGTGCCAGCAGTTTAGGCGGGAGCGCCGGGGAGCTGTTTTTT.

V usage is TRBV11-3 and J usage is TRBJ2-2; D may be TRBD1 (5 bases). CDR1 and CDR2 from the germline V gene are SGHNT and YENEEA. V was pared by 4 bases and J by 5 bases, with 20 bases between. The CDR3 contains 17 residues. CDR3 DNA: TGTGCCAGCAGCTACTCAGCCTTAGACAGCGAAACCGGGGAGCTGTTTTTT. Translating it yields CASSYSALDSETGELFF.